One sample yielded the 24 T cell receptor beta chains listed below, sequenced in a study of blood T cell repertoires in COVID-19. Some clones are missing from TCRdb's copy, which holds only in-frame ones; the method was immunoSEQ multiplex PCR. The table records 250,000 to 350,000 clones, around 86% of them present only once. The sequenced sample consisted of peripheral blood. Receptors originate from a woman under 40 with active or convalescent COVID-19.

The J gene is TRBJ1-4, the V gene TRBV6-5, with TRBD1 identical over 7 bases. The CDR3 is 15 residues long. The germline gives CDR1 MNHEY, CDR2 SVGAGI. V dropped 0 bases and J dropped 6; count of bases not matched to a gene: 4. CDR3 in DNA: TGTGCCAGCAGTTACTCTAGACAGGGAGATGAAAAACTGTTTTTT. Translated, it gives CASSYSRQGDEKLFF.

The chain combines TRBV5-1 with TRBJ2-3, with D possibly TRBD1 on 6 matching bases. V was clipped by 5 bases and J by 2 bases, with 9 bases between them. Looked up from germline, CDR1 is SGHRS and CDR2 is YFSETQ. CDR3 size: 13 residues. The CDR3 protein is CASRRQDTDTQYF. CDR3 sequence (DNA): TGCGCCAGCAGGAGACAGGACACAGATACGCAGTATTTT.

V and J are TRBV27 and TRBJ2-7; D remains ambiguous. This CDR3 is built from 15 residues. From germline, CDR1 is MNHEY and CDR2 SMNVEV (reference sequence). V was pared by 3 bases and J by 1 base, with 13 bases between. The CDR3 loop is CASSLWQPGSYEQYF. In DNA form, the CDR3 reads TGTGCCAGCAGTTTGTGGCAGCCGGGTTCCTACGAGCAGTACTTC.

The chain combines TRBV29-1 with TRBJ1-1, with TRBD1 as a possible D gene (6 bases). This CDR3 comprises 15 residues. The V and J ends lost 6 bases and 3 bases respectively, with 20 bases between them. Germline CDR1 SQVTM, CDR2 ANQGSEA. The CDR3 nucleotides are TGCAGCGTCCGATCTAAACTCAGGGGTGACACTGAAGCTTTCTTT. This translates into CSVRSKLRGDTEAFF.

The V and J genes are TRBV29-1 and TRBJ1-1; maybe TRBD1 (5 bases). Trimming shortened V by 6 bases and J by 2 bases, and 16 bases separated the two germline ends. The CDR3 is made up of 14 amino acids. Germline V gives CDR1 SQVTM, CDR2 ANQGSEA. The CDR3 DNA reads as TGCAGCGTCCGACCCCAGGGTAAAAACACTGAAGCTTTCTTT. It is translated as CSVRPQGKNTEAFF.

This chain uses TRBV7-6 with TRBJ2-1; 9 bases line up with TRBD2. The junction had 8 bases not matched to a gene; V was cut back by 4 bases and J by 7 bases. CDR3 length equals 15 residues. CDR1 and CDR2 from the germline V gene are SGHVS and FNYEAQ. The CDR3 DNA sequence: TGTGCCAGCAGCTCGCGAGCGGGGGGCCTAAATGAGCAGTTCTTC. Translated, it gives CASSSRAGGLNEQFF.

This clone came up once. CDR3 loop: CASSDRQGAIETQYF. The CDR3 nucleotides read TGTGCCAGCAGCGACCGACAGGGGGCGATTGAGACCCAGTACTTC. The rearrangement joins TRBV9 to TRBJ2-5; 10 bases align to TRBD1. The V and J ends lost 3 bases and 5 bases, in that order; junction bases with no gene match: 7. This CDR3 contains 15 residues. Germline values: CDR1 SGDLS, CDR2 YYNGEE. Supplemented by reference TRBV9 and TRBJ2-5, the full variable domain reads DSGVTQTPKHLITATGQRVTLRCSPRSGDLSVYWYQQSLDQGLQFLIQYYNGEERAKGNILERFSAQQFPDLHSELNLSSLELGDSALYFCASSDRQGAIETQYFGPGTRLLVL.

The chain uses TRBV24-1 and TRBJ2-1, with a weak D call TRBD1 (6 bases). The ends were cut back, 2 bases at V and 3 bases at J, with 13 bases in the middle. The CDR3 loop spans 16 amino acids. Germline V CDR1 and CDR2: KGHDR, SFDVKD. The CDR3: CATSDYTGKGYNEQFF. Here the CDR3 DNA reads TGTGCCACCAGTGATTACACAGGGAAGGGCTACAATGAGCAGTTCTTC.

The V gene is TRBV4-3, the J gene TRBJ2-5; TRBD1 might be the D (6 bases). Germline CDR1 and CDR2: LGHNA and YSLEER. This CDR3 contains 20 residues. Trimming took off 0 bases at V and 0 bases at J, with 23 bases between the two ends. The CDR3 coding sequence is TGCGCCAGCAGCCAAGAATGGCGCCCCGGGACAATCTCGTACCAAGAGACCCAGTACTTC. It translates to CASSQEWRPGTISYQETQYF.

The rearrangement links TRBV5-4 to TRBJ2-3; D is uncertain. Looked up from germline, CDR1 is SGHNT and CDR2 is YYREEE (reference sequence). Trimming removed 0 bases from V and 4 bases from J, with 9 bases in between. This CDR3 region has 14 residues. In DNA, the CDR3 is TGTGCCAGCAGCTTGGCTCAGGTCGCAGATACGCAGTATTTT. It translates to CASSLAQVADTQYF.

V usage is TRBV7-3 and J usage is TRBJ2-2, with 10 bases that match TRBD2. The CDR3 has 15 amino acids. CDR1 and CDR2 (germline): SGHTA, FQGTGA. V lost 5 bases, J lost 4 bases, and 4 bases stayed unmatched. In DNA, the CDR3 is TGTGCCAGCAGCCACTCTAGCGGGGGCACCGGGGAGCTGTTTTTT. Amino acid sequence: CASSHSSGGTGELFF.

The rearrangement uses TRBV27 and TRBJ2-7; TRBD1 aligns across 7 bases. The trim removed 6 bases at V and 6 bases at J, leaving 8 bases unmatched. CDR3 length: 13 amino acids. From germline, CDR1 is MNHEY and CDR2 SMNVEV (reference sequence). For the CDR3, the DNA is TGTGCCAGCAGGCGGACAGGAGAAGGCGAGCAGTACTTC. This encodes CASRRTGEGEQYF.

V usage is TRBV7-8 and J usage is TRBJ2-3; 10 bases align to TRBD2. This CDR3 spans 17 amino acids. Per the germline V gene, CDR1 is SGHVS and CDR2 is FQNEAQ. V lost 4 bases to trimming and J lost 2 bases; unmatched junction nucleotides: 9. Here the CDR3 DNA reads TGTGCCAGCAGCTCCCGCCTCACTAGCGGGGACACAGATACGCAGTATTTT. Its protein is CASSSRLTSGDTDTQYF.

V gene TRBV20-1 combines with J gene TRBJ2-7, with 12 nucleotides matching TRBD2. There are 14 residues in the CDR3. J gave up 5 bases and V 3 bases, and 5 bases lay outside the gene matches. Germline CDR1 DFQATT, CDR2 SNEGSKA (reference sequence). The CDR3 is CSASRTSGVHEQYF. The CDR3 DNA reads TGCAGTGCTAGTAGGACTAGCGGGGTCCACGAGCAGTACTTC.

The chain employs TRBV18 and TRBJ1-5, with 12 nucleotides matching TRBD1. The CDR3 covers 15 residues. The germline CDR1 and CDR2 sequences are KGHSH and LQKENI. The V and J ends lost 4 bases and 4 bases, in that order; junction bases with no gene match: 2. The CDR3 bases are TGTGCCAGCTCACGGGACAGGGGGCGGAATCAGCCCCAGCATTTT. Translated, it gives CASSRDRGRNQPQHF.

This clone was seen only once. This rearrangement joins TRBV10-1 to TRBJ1-5; D is undetermined. The V gene's germline CDR1 is WNHNN and CDR2 SYGVQD (reference sequence). This CDR3 spans 14 amino acids. Trimming stripped 3 bases from V and 7 bases from J, with 13 bases between. The CDR3 sequence: CASSDSGVPQPQHF. Here the CDR3 DNA reads TGCGCCAGCAGTGATAGCGGGGTCCCCCAGCCCCAGCATTTT.

V usage is TRBV15 and J usage is TRBJ1-4; TRBD1 might be the D (6 bases). The CDR3 totals 16 residues. Germline CDR1 and CDR2: LNHNV and YYDKDF (reference sequence). The V gene lost 0 bases and the J gene lost 0 bases, with 8 bases spanning the gap. For the CDR3, the DNA is TGTGCCACCAGCAGAGAAGGGGGTGCAACTAATGAAAAACTGTTTTTT. This translates into CATSREGGATNEKLFF. The whole variable domain, remainder taken from reference TRBV15 and TRBJ1-4, is DAMVIQNPRYQVTQFGKPVTLSCSQTLNHNVMYWYQQKSSQAPKLLFHYYDKDFNNEADTPDNFQSRRPNTSFCFLDIRSPGLGDTAMYLCATSREGGATNEKLFFGSGTQLSVL.

This clone came up once. The chain combines TRBV5-4 with TRBJ2-2; 10 bases are a match to TRBD2. In germline, CDR1 is SGHNT, CDR2 YYREEE (reference sequence). Unmatched junction bases numbered 9, after V lost 3 bases and J lost 7 bases. The CDR3 extends over 16 amino acids. CDR3 sequence: CASSSASGGIVGELFF. For the CDR3, the DNA is TGTGCCAGCAGCTCTGCTAGCGGGGGAATTGTCGGGGAGCTGTTTTTT.

The chain combines TRBV19 with TRBJ2-7; 9 bases agree with TRBD1. Germline assignment: CDR1 LNHDA and CDR2 SQIVND (reference sequence). V dropped 8 bases and J dropped 4; count of bases not matched to a gene: 3. The CDR3 spans 12 residues. The CDR3 DNA is TGTGCCAGTTCGACAGGGGGTTACGAGCAGTACTTC. Residues: CASSTGGYEQYF.

The count of this clone is one. This sequence joins TRBV6-4 and TRBJ2-1, with 7 bases identical to TRBD2. Unmatched junction bases numbered 9, after V lost 6 bases and J lost 4 bases. The CDR3 consists of 15 residues. Germline assignment: CDR1 MRHNA and CDR2 SNTAGT. The CDR3 here is CASSSRLADYNEQFF. Written as DNA, the CDR3 is TGTGCCAGCAGCTCTAGGCTAGCGGATTACAATGAGCAGTTCTTC.

This chain joins TRBV5-1 and TRBJ1-1; no reliable D call. CDR3 size: 14 residues. Germline CDR1 is SGHRS and CDR2 is YFSETQ. V lost 3 bases and J lost 0, with 9 bases in between. The CDR3 reads CASSWTGMNTEAFF. The CDR3 region has the DNA TGCGCCAGCAGCTGGACGGGAATGAACACTGAAGCTTTCTTT.

The chain combines TRBV18 with TRBJ2-5; 9 bases align to TRBD1. The germline CDR1 and CDR2 sequences are KGHSH and LQKENI. This CDR3 has 15 residues. Trimming at V came to 2 bases and at J to 5 bases, leaving 6 bases not matched to a gene. Here the CDR3 DNA reads TGTGCCAGCTCACCAGAAACAGGGGGCTTTGAGACCCAGTACTTC. This gives the protein CASSPETGGFETQYF. Complete variable domain (other parts from reference TRBV18 and TRBJ2-5): NAGVMQNPRHLVRRRGQEARLRCSPMKGHSHVYWYRQLPEEGLKFMVYLQKENIIDESGMPKERFSAEFPKEGPSILRIQQVVRGDSAAYFCASSPETGGFETQYFGPGTRLLVL.

This rearrangement joins TRBV5-6 to TRBJ1-2; the D gene is possibly TRBD1 (5 bases). The CDR3 has 15 residues. Germline loops: CDR1 SGHDT, CDR2 YYEEEE. With 4 bases removed from V and 1 base from J, the gap between germline ends came to 14 bases. CDR3 region: CASSGIRDFNYGYTF. CDR3 nucleotide sequence: TGTGCCAGCAGCGGCATCAGGGACTTTAACTATGGCTACACCTTC. The variable domain in full, with the rest retrieved from reference TRBV5-6 and TRBJ1-2, is DAGVTQSPTHLIKTRGQQVTLRCSPKSGHDTVSWYQQALGQGPQFIFQYYEEEERQRGNFPDRFSGHQFPNYSSELNVNALLLGDSALYLCASSGIRDFNYGYTFGSGTRLTVV.

This chain uses TRBV11-3 with TRBJ1-1, with TRBD1 matching 7 bases. Germline values: CDR1 SGHNT, CDR2 YENEEA. The CDR3 spans 13 residues. J was trimmed by 3 bases and V by 5 bases; bases with no gene match: 3. The CDR3 spells CASSRGLDTEAFF. CDR3 DNA: TGTGCCAGCAGCAGGGGGCTGGACACTGAAGCTTTCTTT. Together with reference TRBV11-3 and TRBJ1-1, the CDR3 gives the full variable domain: EAGVVQSPRYKIIEKKQPVAFWCNPISGHNTLYWYLQNLGQGPELLIRYENEEAVDDSQLPKDRFSAERLKGVDSTLKIQPAELGDSAVYLCASSRGLDTEAFFGQGTRLTVV.